This record covers a single T cell receptor (beta chain). The target antigen is unknown. The data belong to a study of immune cell composition in non-small cell lung cancer. Study results and limitations: Approximately 73% of squamous and approximately 30% of adenocarcinoma cases had tumour-associated clones >0.5%. Tumour TCR-beta clonality showed no significant link to smoking pack-years.

The table came from immunoSEQ multiplex PCR; TCRdb's copy has only in-frame clones and leaves some out. The sample shows some 1,900 clones, around 81% of them seen only once. Per the germline V gene, CDR1 is SGHRS and CDR2 is YFSETQ. The CDR3 extends over 14 amino acids. The V segment lost 5 bases and the J segment 12 bases; nucleotides outside the gene matches: 11. This receptor was identified in a human donor with non-small cell lung cancer. Sequencing was carried out using lung tumor tissue. This chain uses TRBV5-1 with TRBJ2-1, with 10 positions matching TRBD2. The CDR3 loop reads CASREDSGGALQFF. In DNA, the CDR3 is TGCGCCAGCAGAGAGGACAGCGGGGGGGCTTTGCAGTTCTTC.